This T cell receptor beta chain originates from a study of OX40 agonist ivuxolimab in advanced cancers. Study-wide background: A male proportion of just over 80% was recorded, with mean age 60 years and range roughly 23 to 79. The study's findings and limits: On average, a greater number of expanded clones characterised CD8+ T cells relative to CD4+. Circulating CD4+ and CD8+ T cells showed clonal expansion by week 6 at 0.1 to 3.0 mg/kg.

Profiled with immunoSEQ multiplex PCR; TCRdb holds only in-frame clones, not every one. The sample holds some 80,000 clones, 80% to 90% seen once. In this sample, this clone turned up once. The antigen is undetermined. This clonotype was sampled from an adult with an advanced solid tumor such as melanoma, head and neck, liver or kidney cancer. Material: CD4+ or CD8+ T cells sorted from blood, obtained in a trial of the OX40 agonist ivuxolimab.

The CDR3 is CASRSTANTEAFF. CDR3 DNA: TGTGCCAGCAGATCGACCGCTAACACTGAAGCTTTCTTT. This rearrangement joins TRBV7-2 to TRBJ1-1; D not certain. The V end was cut by 6 bases, the J end by 2 bases, with 10 bases between. Germline CDR1 and CDR2: SGHTA and FQGNSA. The CDR3 runs 13 residues. The complete variable domain, with remaining parts taken from reference TRBV7-2 and TRBJ1-1, reads GAGVSQSPSNKVTEKGKDVELRCDPISGHTALYWYRQSLGQGLEFLIYFQGNSAPDKSGLPSDRFSAERTGGSVSTLTIQRTQQEDSAVYLCASRSTANTEAFFGQGTRLTVV.